Shown below are 29 T cell receptor beta chains from a single sample sequenced in a study of control samples from healthy donors and cancer patients. TCRdb keeps only in-frame clones here, not all; method: immunoSEQ multiplex PCR. Altogether about 29,000 clones are present, approximately 90% being singletons, with the ten largest covering less than 5%. Sequencing was performed on formalin-fixed, paraffin-embedded tissue. The receptor set was obtained from a female donor with melanoma.

The DNA for the CDR3 is TGTGCCAGCAGCCAAGAGACAGGGCTCGGGTACGAGCAGTACTTC. Translated: CASSQETGLGYEQYF. The V call is TRBV14, the J call TRBJ2-7; 7 nucleotides line up with TRBD1. This CDR3 comprises 15 residues. Trimming cost V 0 bases and J 4 bases; bases outside gene matches: 6. The germline CDR1 and CDR2 sequences are SGHDN and FVKESK.

V gene TRBV2 combines with J gene TRBJ2-5; 7 positions match TRBD1. V lost 10 bases to trimming and J lost 5 bases; unmatched junction nucleotides: 7. Per germline, CDR1 SNHLY and CDR2 FYNNEI. The CDR3 is made up of 12 amino acids. The CDR3 loop is CATRGTGETQYF. For the CDR3, the DNA is TGTGCCACCAGGGGGACCGGGGAGACCCAGTACTTC.

The chain couples TRBV7-2 to TRBJ1-6; D is unresolved. The CDR3 length is 14 residues. Trimming removed 1 base at V and 8 bases at J, with 9 bases between. In germline, CDR1 is SGHTA, CDR2 FQGNSA. The CDR3: CASSLGGRDSPLHF. The CDR3 DNA reads as TGTGCCAGCAGCTTAGGGGGAAGGGATTCACCCCTCCACTTT.

This sequence joins TRBV7-8 and TRBJ1-4, with 8 bases aligning to TRBD1. Germline trimming cut 1 base from V and 0 bases from J; bases unmatched to any gene: 7. The CDR3 runs to 18 residues. Germline V gives CDR1 SGHVS, CDR2 FQNEAQ. CDR3 sequence reads: CASSLGDRRLATNEKLFF. CDR3 in DNA: TGTGCCAGCAGCTTAGGGGACAGGAGGTTGGCAACTAATGAAAAACTGTTTTTT.

The chain uses TRBV7-8 and TRBJ1-2, with D uncertain. CDR1 and CDR2 (germline): SGHVS, FQNEAQ. The CDR3 has 14 amino acids. V gave up 1 base and J gave up 2 bases, with 8 bases separating them. The CDR3 is CASSLEGSNYGYTF. CDR3 nucleotides: TGTGCCAGCAGCTTAGAGGGCTCCAACTATGGCTACACCTTC. The full variable domain, rest sourced from reference TRBV7-8 and TRBJ1-2, is GAGVSQSPRYKVAKRGQDVALRCDPISGHVSLFWYQQALGQGPEFLTYFQNEAQLDKSGLPSDRFFAERPEGSVSTLKIQRTQQEDSAVYLCASSLEGSNYGYTFGSGTRLTVV.

V and J are TRBV11-3 and TRBJ2-2; 9 bases map to TRBD1. CDR3 length: 17 residues. V was pared by 5 bases and J by 4 bases, with 11 bases of the junction left unmatched. The germline gives CDR1 SGHNT, CDR2 YENEEA. The CDR3 coding sequence is TGTGCCAGCAGCAAAAACCCGGGACAGGGCCCCACCGGGGAGCTGTTTTTT. It is translated as CASSKNPGQGPTGELFF.

Within the sample, this clone is medium-sized. The V call is TRBV7-9, the J call TRBJ1-1, with 8 bases identical to TRBD1. V lost 5 bases to trimming and J lost 9 bases; unmatched junction nucleotides: 5. CDR1 is SEHNR, CDR2 FQNEAQ, per germline (reference sequence). This CDR3 comprises 12 residues. Here the CDR3 DNA reads TGTGCCAGCAGCAGAGACAGGGGAAAAGCTTTCTTT. As protein: CASSRDRGKAFF.

The chain carries TRBV3-1 (or the pseudogene TRBV3-2) and TRBJ2-5; no reliable D call. Trimming took off 0 bases at V and 4 bases at J, with 12 bases between the two ends. Germline CDR1 is LGHDT and CDR2 is YNNKEL (reference sequence). CDR3 length: 15 amino acids. The CDR3 loop is CASSQDGPPRETQYF. DNA of the CDR3: TGTGCCAGCAGCCAAGATGGGCCTCCCCGAGAGACCCAGTACTTC.

The chain joins TRBV10-3 to TRBJ2-1, with TRBD2 as a possible D gene (5 bases). The CDR3 consists of 12 residues. Per germline, CDR1 ENHRY and CDR2 SYGVKD. V was trimmed by 5 bases and J by 7 bases, leaving 9 bases between them. The CDR3 spells CAISRTVNEQFF. In DNA, the CDR3 is TGTGCCATCAGTAGGACTGTTAATGAGCAGTTCTTC.

The chain has TRBV18 and TRBJ1-5, with D unresolved. CDR1 KGHSH and CDR2 LQKENI come from the germline V gene. V shed 2 bases and J shed 5 bases, with 10 bases lying between them. The length of the CDR3 is 14 residues. This CDR3 is CASSPDKNDQPQHF. The CDR3 coding sequence is TGTGCCAGCTCACCAGACAAGAACGATCAGCCCCAGCATTTT.

In its sample, this clone was seen a few times. This chain uses TRBV5-6 with TRBJ2-7, with D possibly being TRBD1 (6 bases). The germline V gene has CDR1 SGHDT and CDR2 YYEEEE. The CDR3 runs to 15 residues. V was clipped by 2 bases and J by 2 bases, with 14 bases between them. Here the CDR3 DNA reads TGTGCCAGCAGCTTATATTGGGACACAGCCTACGAGCAGTACTTC. Its translation is CASSLYWDTAYEQYF.

This rearrangement joins TRBV30 to TRBJ2-3; no clear D gene. The germline CDR1 and CDR2 sequences are GTSNPN and SVGIG (reference sequence). V dropped 0 bases and J dropped 2 bases, with 3 bases sitting between them. There are 12 residues in the CDR3. CDR3 DNA: TGTGCCTGGAGTGTAGACACAGATACGCAGTATTTT. This encodes CAWSVDTDTQYF. Full variable domain (missing parts from reference TRBV30 and TRBJ2-3): SQTIHQWPATLVQPVGSPLSLECTVEGTSNPNLYWYRQAAGRGLQLLFYSVGIGQISSEVPQNLSASRPQDRQFILSSKKLLLSDSGFYLCAWSVDTDTQYFGPGTRLTVL.

This clone has only a few counts. The chain has TRBV19 and TRBJ2-1, with TRBD2 matching over 9 bases. The germline gives CDR1 LNHDA, CDR2 SQIVND (reference sequence). V trimming: 5 bases; J trimming: 3 bases; junction bases outside the gene matches: 5. CDR3 length equals 15 residues. CDR3 bases: TGTGCCAGTAGTCCGCGGGGGGGGCACTACAATGAGCAGTTCTTC. Encoded protein: CASSPRGGHYNEQFF. Drawing the rest from reference TRBV19 and TRBJ2-1, the complete variable domain is DGGITQSPKYLFRKEGQNVTLSCEQNLNHDAMYWYRQDPGQGLRLIYYSQIVNDFQKGDIAEGYSVSREKKESFPLTVTSAQKNPTAFYLCASSPRGGHYNEQFFGPGTRLTVL.

The chain couples TRBV7-2 to TRBJ2-7; 9 bases match TRBD2. The junction had 8 bases not matched to a gene; V was cut back by 3 bases and J by 5 bases. The CDR3 has 15 amino acids. Germline V CDR1 and CDR2: SGHTA, FQGNSA. The CDR3 reads CASSFPLAGLDEQYF. As DNA, the CDR3 is TGTGCCAGCAGCTTCCCTCTAGCGGGACTTGACGAGCAGTACTTC. The complete variable domain, with remaining parts taken from reference TRBV7-2 and TRBJ2-7, reads GAGVSQSPSNKVTEKGKDVELRCDPISGHTALYWYRQSLGQGLEFLIYFQGNSAPDKSGLPSDRFSAERTGGSVSTLTIQRTQQEDSAVYLCASSFPLAGLDEQYFGPGTRLTVT.

In this sample, this clone turned up once. The chain joins TRBV7-2 to TRBJ2-1; 15 positions agree with TRBD2. The CDR3 length is 17 residues. Germline CDR1 reads SGHTA; CDR2 reads FQGNSA. V lost 3 bases, J lost 4 bases, and 4 bases stayed unmatched. Here the CDR3 reads CASSFGLAGGSYNEQFF. The CDR3 DNA reads as TGTGCCAGCAGCTTCGGACTAGCGGGAGGGTCGTACAATGAGCAGTTCTTC.

The rearrangement joins TRBV27 to TRBJ2-5; 10 bases are shared with TRBD2. The germline V gene encodes CDR1 MNHEY and CDR2 SMNVEV (reference sequence). V was pared by 2 bases and J by 5 bases, with 5 bases of the junction left unmatched. The CDR3 has 15 amino acids. The CDR3 sequence: CASSLSTSGKETQYF. The CDR3 nucleotides are TGTGCCAGCAGTTTAAGCACTAGCGGGAAGGAGACCCAGTACTTC.

The chain carries TRBV6-5 and TRBJ1-2; TRBD1 matches 8 bases. Germline CDR1 is MNHEY and CDR2 is SVGAGI. V shed 4 bases and J 8 bases; nucleotides not matched to a gene: 3. The CDR3 is 12 amino acids. CDR3 in amino acids: CASSSTGEGYTF. The DNA for the CDR3 is TGTGCCAGCAGTTCGACAGGGGAGGGCTACACCTTC.

The CDR3: CASSLGEGHNEQFF. The CDR3 bases are TGTGCCAGCAGCTTAGGGGAGGGCCACAATGAGCAGTTCTTC. This chain links TRBV7-9 with TRBJ2-1, with TRBD2 matching over 7 bases. V lost 1 base to trimming and J lost 5 bases; unmatched junction nucleotides: 2. The CDR3 length is 14 residues. Germline CDR1 SEHNR, CDR2 FQNEAQ (reference sequence).

V is TRBV7-6 and J is TRBJ1-4, with D unclear. Germline CDR1 SGHVS, CDR2 FNYEAQ. This CDR3 spans 16 amino acids. V was cut by 5 bases and J by 1 base, with 14 bases left in between. CDR3 nucleotides: TGTGCCAGCAGCCCGAACTCGGCACTAACTAATGAAAAACTGTTTTTT. It translates to CASSPNSALTNEKLFF. Full variable domain (rest looked up from reference TRBV7-6 and TRBJ1-4): GAGVSQSPRYKVTKRGQDVALRCDPISGHVSLYWYRQALGQGPEFLTYFNYEAQQDKSGLPNDRFSAERPEGSISTLTIQRTEQRDSAMYRCASSPNSALTNEKLFFGSGTQLSVL.

The CDR3 nucleotides are TGTGCCAGCAGTCGCTTTCTCCCACCGCAGTTCTTC. Translating gives CASSRFLPPQFF. V gene TRBV5-6 combines with J gene TRBJ2-1; D ambiguous. Germline V gives CDR1 SGHDT, CDR2 YYEEEE. This CDR3 has 12 amino acids. V was cut by 5 bases and J by 12 bases, with 15 bases left in between.

The sample holds a few counts of this clone. This chain links TRBV19 with TRBJ1-6; 7 bases line up with TRBD1. Germline V lookup: CDR1 LNHDA, CDR2 SQIVND (reference sequence). CDR3 length equals 15 residues. V shed 5 bases, J shed 6 bases, and the junction held 7 bases outside the gene matches. The CDR3 reads CASSPRDSTNSPLHF. CDR3 DNA: TGTGCCAGTAGTCCTCGGGACAGTACTAATTCACCCCTCCACTTT.

This chain uses TRBV12-3 or TRBV12-4 with TRBJ2-3; D remains unclear. This CDR3 spans 13 amino acids. V shed 0 bases and J shed 2 bases, with 3 bases lying between them. CDR3 sequence: CASSLAHTDTQYF. As DNA, the CDR3 is TGTGCCAGCAGTTTAGCGCACACAGATACGCAGTATTTT.

The chain has TRBV7-6 and TRBJ1-5; possible D gene TRBD1, 6 bases. CDR3 length equals 13 residues. With 0 bases removed from V and 10 bases from J, the gap between germline ends came to 10 bases. Germline CDR1 SGHVS, CDR2 FNYEAQ. As DNA, the CDR3 is TGTGCCAGCAGCTTAGCGCAGGGGTCTCCCCAGCATTTT. This encodes CASSLAQGSPQHF.

The J gene is TRBJ2-2, the V gene TRBV5-4; TRBD2 might be the D (6 bases). The germline gives CDR1 SGHNT, CDR2 YYREEE (reference sequence). Trimming cost V 4 bases and J 3 bases, with 10 bases left between them. This CDR3 is built from 14 residues. CDR3 DNA: TGTGCCAGCAGCCGGGACTCTGACACCGGGGAGCTGTTTTTT. Translation: CASSRDSDTGELFF.

This chain connects TRBV6-5 to TRBJ2-2; D is ambiguous. Looked up from germline, CDR1 is MNHEY and CDR2 is SVGAGI. The CDR3 is 15 amino acids. V lost 2 bases and J lost 0, with 7 bases in between. The CDR3: CASSYAAANTGELFF. In nucleotides, the CDR3 is TGTGCCAGCAGTTACGCGGCTGCGAACACCGGGGAGCTGTTTTTT.

The rearrangement uses TRBV6-1 and TRBJ2-4; TRBD2 matches 11 bases. Looked up from germline, CDR1 is MNHNS and CDR2 is SASEGT. The ends lost 4 bases at V and 7 bases at J; junction bases unmatched: 15. This CDR3 spans 18 amino acids. This CDR3 is CASSVLIAGGDVRNIQYF. Written as DNA, the CDR3 is TGTGCCAGCAGTGTGCTCATAGCGGGAGGGGATGTGAGGAACATTCAGTACTTC.

This rearrangement joins TRBV12-3 or TRBV12-4 to TRBJ1-3, with unresolved D. Trimming stripped 3 bases from V and 6 bases from J, with 6 bases between. The CDR3 is made up of 12 amino acids. CDR3 in DNA: TGTGCCAGCAGTTTTGGCGTAAACACCATATATTTT. It is translated as CASSFGVNTIYF.

The chain carries TRBV5-1 and TRBJ2-7, with TRBD1 matching 8 bases. The CDR3 consists of 14 residues. CDR1 is SGHRS, CDR2 YFSETQ, per germline. V shed 2 bases, J shed 3 bases, and the junction held 4 bases outside the gene matches. In nucleotides, the CDR3 is TGCGCCAGCAGCTTATTGGGACAGGACTACGAGCAGTACTTC. Its translation is CASSLLGQDYEQYF.

This chain uses TRBV18 with TRBJ1-1; D perhaps matches TRBD1 (5 bases). Deletions cut 6 bases from V and 1 base from J, with 9 bases between. Germline values: CDR1 KGHSH, CDR2 LQKENI. The CDR3 loop spans 13 amino acids. The CDR3 coding sequence is TGTGCCAGCTCCGTAGGACAGAACACTGAAGCTTTCTTT. This gives the protein CASSVGQNTEAFF.